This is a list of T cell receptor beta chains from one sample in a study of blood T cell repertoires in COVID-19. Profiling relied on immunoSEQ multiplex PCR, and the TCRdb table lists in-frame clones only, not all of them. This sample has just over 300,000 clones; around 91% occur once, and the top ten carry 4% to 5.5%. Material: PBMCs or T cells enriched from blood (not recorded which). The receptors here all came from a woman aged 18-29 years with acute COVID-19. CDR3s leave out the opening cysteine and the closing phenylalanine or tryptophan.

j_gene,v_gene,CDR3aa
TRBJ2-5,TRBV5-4,ASSLVRGTPYQETQY
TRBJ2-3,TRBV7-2,ASSLNQRATDTQY
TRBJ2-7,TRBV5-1,ASSRPSVSYEQY
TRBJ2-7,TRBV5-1,ASSLVQATFYEQY
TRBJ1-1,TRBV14,ASSRLLNTEAF
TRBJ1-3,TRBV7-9,ASSSTGFGNTIY
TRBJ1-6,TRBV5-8,ASSLGQGAPSYNSPLH
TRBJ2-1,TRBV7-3,ASSLSAPTGSSYNEQF
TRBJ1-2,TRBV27,ASSQLTASTTPYGYT
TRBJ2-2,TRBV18,ASSPEGARRSTGELF
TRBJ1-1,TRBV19,ASSSSGRNTEAF
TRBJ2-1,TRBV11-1,ASTPLAGGSNEQF
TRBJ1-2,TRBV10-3,AIKGGEEGYT
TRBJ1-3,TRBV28,ASSLDMSEGGNTIY
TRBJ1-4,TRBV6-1,ASSELGQGGLKLF
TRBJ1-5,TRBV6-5,ASSYRSRGPRQPQH
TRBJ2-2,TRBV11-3,ASSLRWQGRDTGELF
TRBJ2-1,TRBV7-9,ASSSASGLYNEQF
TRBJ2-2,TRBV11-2,ASTLPSPGELF
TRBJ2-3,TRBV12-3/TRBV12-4,ASSPGGDTQY
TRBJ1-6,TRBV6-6,ASSYSTAYNSPLH
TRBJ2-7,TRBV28,ASTHRGQTYEQY
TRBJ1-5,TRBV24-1,ATSDYTGLLNQPQH
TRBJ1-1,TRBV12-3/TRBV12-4,ASSPTTNTEAF
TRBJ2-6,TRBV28,ASSRGPLAGANVLT
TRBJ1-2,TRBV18,ASSPSVDDGGGYT
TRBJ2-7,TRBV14,ASSHLSYEQY
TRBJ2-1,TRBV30,AWRSTSGYLNEQF
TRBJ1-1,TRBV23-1,ASSQLHRGQQAKAGKAF
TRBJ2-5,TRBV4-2,ASSQEESPETQY
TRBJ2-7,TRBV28,ASSLSGNSYEQY
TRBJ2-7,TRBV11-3,ASSTSGMIYEQY
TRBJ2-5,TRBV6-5,ASSSQGARGQETQY
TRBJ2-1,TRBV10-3,AISEPLADEQF
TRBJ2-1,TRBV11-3,ASSKLNEQF
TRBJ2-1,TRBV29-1,SVQLERSYNEQF
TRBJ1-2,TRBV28,ASSPADYGYT
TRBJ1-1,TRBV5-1,ASSRSGGEAF
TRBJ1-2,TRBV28,ASSSLSLGQGRDYGYT
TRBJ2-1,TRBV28,ASRTPLGRGEQF
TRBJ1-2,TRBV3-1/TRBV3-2,ASSLDTEGYT
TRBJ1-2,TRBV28,ASYRTRGVNYGYT